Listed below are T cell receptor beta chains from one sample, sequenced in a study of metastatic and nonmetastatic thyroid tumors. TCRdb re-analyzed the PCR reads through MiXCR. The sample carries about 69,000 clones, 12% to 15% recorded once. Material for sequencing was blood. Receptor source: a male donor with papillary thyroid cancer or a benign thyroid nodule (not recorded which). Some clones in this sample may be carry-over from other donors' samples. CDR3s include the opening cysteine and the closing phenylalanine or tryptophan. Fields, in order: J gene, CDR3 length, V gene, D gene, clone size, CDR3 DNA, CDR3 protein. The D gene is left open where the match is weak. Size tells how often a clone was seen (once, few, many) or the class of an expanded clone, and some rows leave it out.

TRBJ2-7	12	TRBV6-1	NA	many	TGTGCCAGCAGTCGGGACTTCCACGAGCAGTACTTC	CASSRDFHEQYF
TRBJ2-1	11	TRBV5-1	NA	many	TGCGCCAGCAGTTCATACAATGAGCAGTTCTTC	CASSSYNEQFF
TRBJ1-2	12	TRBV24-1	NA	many	TGTGCCACCAGTGAAACGACGGGAGGCTACACCTTC	CATSETTGGYTF
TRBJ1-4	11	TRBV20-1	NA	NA	TGCAGTGCTAGTCCGGGAGGAAAACTGTTTTTT	CSASPGGKLFF
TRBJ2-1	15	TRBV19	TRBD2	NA	TGTGCCAGTAGTATGATAGCGGGAGGGCGGGGGTCTCAGTCCTTC	CASSMIAGGRGSQSF
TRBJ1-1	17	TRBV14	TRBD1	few	TGTGCCAGCAGCCAAGTTGGAGGGACAGGTTTGAACACTGAAGCTTTCTTT	CASSQVGGTGLNTEAFF
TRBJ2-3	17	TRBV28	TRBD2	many	TGTGCCAGCAGCCGGTCGGGGGGGGCGGGACTGGAAGATACGCAGTATTTT	CASSRSGGAGLEDTQYF
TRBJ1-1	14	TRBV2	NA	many	TGTGCCAGCAGACCGGGACGCCCGAACACTGAAGCTTTCTTT	CASRPGRPNTEAFF
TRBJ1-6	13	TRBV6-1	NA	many	TGTGCCAGCGGCCCGGGGGGATGGTCACCCCTCCACTTT	CASGPGGWSPLHF
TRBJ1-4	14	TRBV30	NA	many	TGTGCCTGGAGTGGGATAGGGAGAGGAGAAAAACTGTTTTTT	CAWSGIGRGEKLFF
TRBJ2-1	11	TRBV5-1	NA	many	TGCGCCAGCAGCTTGGGGGTTGAGCAGTTCTTC	CASSLGVEQFF
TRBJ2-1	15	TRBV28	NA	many	TGTGCCAGCAGGTCGGCAGGGGCGGGCCACAATGAGCAGTTCTTC	CASRSAGAGHNEQFF
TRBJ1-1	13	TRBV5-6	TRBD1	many	TGTGCCAGCAGTTGGGACAGGGGAACTGAAGCTTTCTTT	CASSWDRGTEAFF
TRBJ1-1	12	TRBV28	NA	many	TGTGCCAGCACCCTTACCCACGGAAAAGCTTTCTTT	CASTLTHGKAFF
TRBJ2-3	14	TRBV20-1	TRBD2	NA	TGTAGTGCTAGGACTAGCGGGACAGTAGATACGCAGTATTTT	CSARTSGTVDTQYF
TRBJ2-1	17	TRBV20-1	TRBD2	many	TGCAGTGCTCTCCACCCGACTAGCGGGAGGGGATACAATGAGCAGTTCTTC	CSALHPTSGRGYNEQFF
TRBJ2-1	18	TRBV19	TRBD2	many	TGTGCCACCCGGGAGCTAGCGGGAGGACGAGGGACTATCGATGAGCAGTTCTTC	CATRELAGGRGTIDEQFF
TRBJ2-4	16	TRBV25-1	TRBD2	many	TGTGCCAGCAGTGAATACCGTGGTAGCGGGAGTAGCGTTCAGTACTTC	CASSEYRGSGSSVQYF